Sequencing of this T cell receptor beta chain was carried out in a study of human T cells and chemical hapten exposure. The ends were cut back, 6 bases at V and 0 bases at J, with 13 bases in the middle. The germline V gene encodes CDR1 SNHLY and CDR2 FYNNEI. The CDR3 is 15 amino acids. TCRdb reprocessed the RACE reads with MiXCR, giving one entry per CDR3 protein. The sample carries about 120,000 distinct CDR3 sequences, 12% recorded once. This sample's time point: patch test 1, 2 weeks after DPC sensitization. Sample treatment: therapeutic diphenylcyclopropenone sensitization with weekly scalp DPC. The V gene is TRBV2, the J gene TRBJ2-3; D gene ambiguous. This receptor was obtained from a woman aged 45-65 years with alopecia areata. Some clones in this sample may be carry-over from other donors' samples. The sample was whole blood, taken in connection with sensitization to the hapten diphenylcyclopropenone (DPC). CDR3 sequence (DNA): TGTGCCAGCAGGGGCGTCGGCCTCAGCACAGATACGCAGTATTTT. It translates to CASRGVGLSTDTQYF.